The 27 T cell receptor beta chains in this list originate from one sample, sequenced in a study of T cell clonality in common variable immunodeficiency. These TCRs are of unknown antigen specificity. Broader study findings: In common variable immunodeficiency, TCR beta chains reportedly carried fewer deletions and N-nucleotide insertions.

Sequencing used immunoSEQ multiplex PCR; TCRdb keeps in-frame clones, though not all of them. The sample yields fewer than 25,000 clones, without any singletons. What was sequenced was peripheral blood mononuclear cells. These receptors came from a human donor with common variable immunodeficiency.

About this clone itself: The read comes to an end 3 residues before the CDR3 does, leaving the germline J gene to fill in the end. The chain links TRBV6-2 or TRBV6-3 to TRBJ1-1; possible D gene TRBD1, 5 bases. The CDR3 sequence is 14 residues long. With 1 base removed from V and 5 bases from J, the gap between germline ends came to 11 bases. Germline lookup yields CDR1 MNHEY and CDR2 SVGEGT. CDR3 sequence: CASSYWGEKTEAFF. The covered CDR3 bases are TGTGCCAGCAGTTACTGGGGCGAGAAGACTGAA.

This clone was counted many times. CDR3 sequence reads: CASSMLAGGTDTQYF. The CDR3 bases that were read are TGTGCCAGTAGTATGCTAGCGGGAGGCACAGATACG. This chain links TRBV19 with TRBJ2-3; the match to TRBD2 covers 10 bases. The read ends 3 residues early relative to the CDR3; the germline J gene fills the gap. The CDR3 length is 15 residues. CDR1 and CDR2 (germline): LNHDA, SQIVND (reference sequence). The junction had 1 base not matched to a gene; V was cut back by 3 bases and J by 1 base.

In this sample, this clone turned up many times. The CDR3 end lies 3 residues beyond the end of the read and is filled in from the germline J gene. The chain uses TRBV18 and TRBJ2-5, with 14 bases lining up with TRBD2. The CDR3 contains 18 residues. V lost 3 bases and J lost 5; bases outside the gene matches: 11. CDR1 is KGHSH, CDR2 LQKENI, per germline. The CDR3 reads CASSPTGRGLAGVETQYF. The covered CDR3 bases are TGTGCCAGCTCACCTACAGGGAGGGGACTAGCGGGAGTTGAGACC.

Comments on this clone: Sequencing ends 3 residues short of the CDR3 end; the germline J gene provides the rest. The J gene is TRBJ1-4, the V gene TRBV7-8; 7 bases agree with TRBD1. Germline V CDR1 and CDR2: SGHVS, FQNEAQ. J gave up 6 bases and V 6 bases, and 7 bases lay outside the gene matches. This CDR3 has 14 residues. CDR3 DNA (partial): TGTGCCAGCAGGAAGGGGGCGATGTATGAAAAA. As protein: CASRKGAMYEK. The full CDR3 protein is CASRKGAMYEKLFF. The full variable domain, with the rest looked up from reference TRBV7-8 and TRBJ1-4, is GAGVSQSPRYKVAKRGQDVALRCDPISGHVSLFWYQQALGQGPEFLTYFQNEAQLDKSGLPSDRFFAERPEGSVSTLKIQRTQQEDSAVYLCASRKGAMYEKLFFGSGTQLSVL.

This clone was counted many times. The CDR3 is cut off 3 residues early in the read; its end comes from the germline J gene. This chain joins TRBV5-5 and TRBJ2-7, with D tentatively TRBD2 (6 bases). V lost 5 bases, J lost 3 bases, and 12 bases lay in between. The CDR3 contains 13 residues. CDR1 SGHKS and CDR2 YYEKEE come from the germline V gene (reference sequence). CDR3 residues: CASSGGLIYEQYF. The sequenced part of the CDR3 DNA is TGTGCCAGCAGTGGGGGACTGATCTACGAG.

This clone was counted ten times or more. The read is 3 residues too short to cover the CDR3 end, so that end is filled in from the germline J gene. J is TRBJ2-2 and V is TRBV30; D is unclear. The germline V gene has CDR1 GTSNPN and CDR2 SVGIG (reference sequence). The V and J ends lost 4 bases and 5 bases respectively, with 11 bases between them. This CDR3 spans 13 amino acids. CDR3 DNA (partial): TGTGCCTGGACCCTAAGCGTAACCGGGGAG. Its translation is CAWTLSVTGE. The whole CDR3 sequence is CAWTLSVTGELFF.

This clone was counted ten times or more. The sequenced part of the CDR3 DNA is TGTGCCAGCAGCCCAGGGACTAGCGGGATCTACGAG. Translation: CASSPGTSGIYE. The full-length CDR3 reads as CASSPGTSGIYEQYF. The rearrangement joins TRBV5-5 to TRBJ2-7; 13 nucleotides align to TRBD2. The read halts 3 residues ahead of the CDR3 end, with the missing end drawn from the germline J gene. The J segment lost 3 bases and the V segment lost 4 bases, leaving 4 bases of the junction unmatched. Germline V lookup: CDR1 SGHKS, CDR2 YYEKEE (reference sequence). The CDR3 spans 15 residues.

In its sample, this clone was seen many times. The sequenced fragment ends 3 residues before the CDR3 boundary, so the rest is inferred from the germline J gene. The genes are TRBV9 and TRBJ2-1; TRBD2 aligns across 12 bases. This CDR3 spans 17 amino acids. V was pared by 3 bases and J by 6 bases, with 10 bases of the junction left unmatched. Germline V lookup: CDR1 SGDLS, CDR2 YYNGEE. The covered CDR3 bases are TGTGCCAGCAGCGGGGGAGCACTAGCGGGAGGAGGCAATGAG. Translation: CASSGGALAGGGNE. The whole CDR3 protein reads CASSGGALAGGGNEQFF.

This clone was counted only a few times. The read falls 3 residues short of the CDR3 end, and the missing part is taken from the germline J gene. The rearrangement joins TRBV7-2 to TRBJ2-7; 9 nucleotides align to TRBD1. CDR1 is SGHTA, CDR2 FQGNSA, per germline. There are 14 residues in the CDR3. V dropped 4 bases and J dropped 3; count of bases not matched to a gene: 4. CDR3 DNA, as far as it was read: TGTGCCAGCAGCTCAGACAGGGGGGTCTACGAG. Residues: CASSSDRGVYE. The whole CDR3 protein is CASSSDRGVYEQYF. The variable domain in full, completed from reference TRBV7-2 and TRBJ2-7, reads GAGVSQSPSNKVTEKGKDVELRCDPISGHTALYWYRQSLGQGLEFLIYFQGNSAPDKSGLPSDRFSAERTGGSVSTLTIQRTQQEDSAVYLCASSSDRGVYEQYFGPGTRLTVT.

This clone was observed many times. From the germline J gene comes the end of the CDR3, since the read stops 3 residues before it. The rearrangement uses TRBV29-1 and TRBJ2-1; TRBD1 agrees at 8 bases. The V and J ends lost 8 bases and 7 bases, in that order; junction bases with no gene match: 16. This CDR3 is 15 amino acids long. Germline CDR1 SQVTM, CDR2 ANQGSEA. Incomplete CDR3 DNA: TGCAGCTTCCGTGGGACAGGTTCCGCGAGGAATGAG. Translating gives CSFRGTGSARNE. Given in full, the CDR3 is CSFRGTGSARNEQFF.

Comments on this clone: The read falls 3 residues short of the CDR3 end, and the missing part is taken from the germline J gene. The chain combines TRBV7-2 with TRBJ1-1; TRBD1 agrees at 7 bases. This CDR3 is built from 14 residues. The germline CDR1 and CDR2 sequences are SGHTA and FQGNSA. V shed 5 bases, J shed 5 bases, and the junction held 8 bases outside the gene matches. The DNA read from the CDR3 is TGTGCCAGCAGCCAAGACAGGGTGTGGACTGAA. Protein sequence: CASSQDRVWTE. The full-length CDR3 reads as CASSQDRVWTEAFF.

This clone was counted ten times or more. The read terminates 3 residues before the CDR3 end, so the remaining end is supplied by the germline J gene. This rearrangement joins TRBV18 to TRBJ2-7, with 10 bases fitting TRBD1. Germline CDR1 KGHSH, CDR2 LQKENI. The CDR3 consists of 14 residues. The V gene end was trimmed by 6 bases and the J gene end by 5 bases; junction bases not matched to a gene: 7. The CDR3 DNA, read in part, is TGTGCCAGCTCTCCTCCGGGACAGGGGAACGAG. Translated: CASSPPGQGNE. The entire CDR3 sequence reads CASSPPGQGNEQYF.

This clone was seen repeatedly, ten times or more. The missing CDR3 end, 3 residues past where the read stops, is filled in from the germline J gene. The chain carries TRBV11-2 and TRBJ2-7, with 10 bases fitting TRBD2. Trimming took 3 bases from V and 4 from J; bases not matched to a gene: 6. There are 15 residues in the CDR3. Germline CDR1 reads SGHAT; CDR2 reads FQNNGV. The CDR3 loop is CASSFKAGGPYEQYF. CDR3 DNA, as far as it was read: TGTGCCAGCAGCTTCAAAGCGGGAGGGCCTTACGAG.

This clone was seen ten or more times. The read terminates 3 residues before the CDR3 end, so the remaining end is supplied by the germline J gene. V gene TRBV2 combines with J gene TRBJ1-2; TRBD1 aligns across 7 bases. Germline V gene sequence: CDR1 SNHLY, CDR2 FYNNEI. The CDR3 is 16 amino acids. V shed 7 bases and J 3 bases; nucleotides not matched to a gene: 14. The CDR3 is CASTNPWDSTDYGYTF. The CDR3 DNA, read in part, is TGTGCCAGCACCAACCCTTGGGACAGCACGGACTATGGC.

About this clone itself: The read falls 3 residues short of the CDR3 end, and the missing part is taken from the germline J gene. The rearrangement links TRBV2 to TRBJ1-5, with 7 bases lining up with TRBD1. After removal of 1 base from V and 4 bases from J, the junction contained 1 base not matched to a gene. Germline loops: CDR1 SNHLY, CDR2 FYNNEI. This CDR3 is built from 14 residues. Partial CDR3 DNA: TGTGCCAGCAGTGAAGAACAGGGGAATCAGCCC. This codes for CASSEEQGNQP. The full CDR3 is CASSEEQGNQPQHF.

This clone was seen repeatedly, ten times or more. The read ends 3 residues early relative to the CDR3; the germline J gene fills the gap. This chain uses TRBV15 with TRBJ1-1; D unclear. Germline V CDR1 and CDR2: LNHNV, YYDKDF (reference sequence). V shed 0 bases and J shed 1 base, with 12 bases lying between them. The CDR3 totals 16 residues. The CDR3 DNA, read in part, is TGTGCCACCAGCAGAGATCCTGGCAGGTCGAACACTGAA. It encodes CATSRDPGRSNTE. The entire CDR3 reads CATSRDPGRSNTEAFF.

By share, this clone ranks as medium-sized (0.01 to 0.1%). The read terminates 3 residues before the CDR3 end, so the remaining end is supplied by the germline J gene. The V gene is TRBV14, the J gene TRBJ2-4, with TRBD2 matching 16 bases. This CDR3 contains 19 residues. Germline V CDR1 and CDR2: SGHDN, FVKESK. Trimming removed 0 bases from V and 3 bases from J; junction bases left unmatched: 5. CDR3 amino acids: CASSQDGTSGRAGKNIQYF. Incomplete CDR3 DNA: TGTGCCAGCAGCCAAGATGGGACTAGCGGGAGGGCCGGCAAAAACATT.

This clone was seen many times. The read stops 3 residues short of the end of the CDR3; the missing end is completed from the germline J gene. The chain has TRBV19 and TRBJ2-3; no clear D. Germline V gene lookup returns CDR1 LNHDA and CDR2 SQIVND (reference sequence). The V gene lost 6 bases and the J gene lost 6 bases, with 7 bases spanning the gap. The CDR3 consists of 11 residues. The CDR3 region is CASSARDTQYF. The CDR3 DNA, read in part, is TGTGCCAGTAGCGCCCGGGATACG. The full variable domain, with the rest looked up from reference TRBV19 and TRBJ2-3, is DGGITQSPKYLFRKEGQNVTLSCEQNLNHDAMYWYRQDPGQGLRLIYYSQIVNDFQKGDIAEGYSVSREKKESFPLTVTSAQKNPTAFYLCASSARDTQYFGPGTRLTVL.

This clone showed up many times. The DNA ends 3 residues before the CDR3 does, and the rest of the CDR3 is filled in from the germline J gene. The chain employs TRBV7-6 and TRBJ2-3; the match to TRBD2 covers 11 bases. The junction had 8 bases not matched to a gene; V was cut back by 4 bases and J by 5 bases. The germline V gene encodes CDR1 SGHVS and CDR2 FNYEAQ. The CDR3 consists of 16 residues. CDR3 sequence reads: CASSSERGLAGDTQYF. The CDR3 DNA, read in part, is TGTGCCAGCAGCTCGGAAAGAGGACTAGCGGGAGATACG.

Ten or more counts support this clone. With the read ending 3 residues before the CDR3 end, the germline J gene is used to fill in that end. This chain uses TRBV20-1 with TRBJ1-2, with D possibly being TRBD1 (5 bases). V was trimmed by 3 bases and J by 3 bases, leaving 11 bases between them. Germline lookup yields CDR1 DFQATT and CDR2 SNEGSKA (reference sequence). The length of the CDR3 is 13 residues. The part of the CDR3 DNA that was read is TGCAGTGCTAGTCTCCCGGGGGACTATGGC. Encoded protein: CSASLPGDYG. The whole CDR3 region reads CSASLPGDYGYTF.

This clone was detected ten times or more. The sequenced fragment ends 3 residues before the CDR3 boundary, so the rest is inferred from the germline J gene. This chain uses TRBV20-1 with TRBJ1-5, with a weak D call TRBD1 (5 bases). Germline CDR1 reads DFQATT; CDR2 reads SNEGSKA (reference sequence). Trimming removed 0 bases from V and 4 bases from J, with 13 bases in between. CDR3 length: 15 amino acids. The part of the CDR3 DNA that was read is TGCAGTGCTAGAGATGCGGGGCCTGCGAATCAGCCC. This encodes CSARDAGPANQP. The whole CDR3 protein is CSARDAGPANQPQHF.

This clone was counted many times. The read comes to an end 3 residues before the CDR3 does, leaving the germline J gene to fill in the end. The chain employs TRBV9 and TRBJ2-7, with 8 bases that match TRBD2. V shed 4 bases and J 3 bases; nucleotides not matched to a gene: 6. The CDR3 consists of 14 residues. CDR1 and CDR2 (germline): SGDLS, YYNGEE. CDR3 amino acids: CASSPPGLVYEQYF. CDR3 DNA (partial): TGTGCCAGCAGCCCTCCGGGACTAGTCTACGAG. Together with reference TRBV9 and TRBJ2-7, the CDR3 gives the full variable domain: DSGVTQTPKHLITATGQRVTLRCSPRSGDLSVYWYQQSLDQGLQFLIQYYNGEERAKGNILERFSAQQFPDLHSELNLSSLELGDSALYFCASSPPGLVYEQYFGPGTRLTVT.

This clone was recorded a few times. CDR3 amino acids: CASSELAGSYNEQFF. CDR3 DNA (partial): TGTGCCAGCAGTGAACTAGCGGGGTCCTACAATGAG. This rearrangement joins TRBV2 to TRBJ2-1, with 9 bases that match TRBD2. The read ends 3 residues shy of where the CDR3 ends; the end is completed using the germline J gene. Unmatched junction bases numbered 0, after V lost 2 bases and J lost 1 base. Germline values: CDR1 SNHLY, CDR2 FYNNEI. The CDR3 is 15 amino acids.

This clone was recorded many times. The read terminates 3 residues before the CDR3 end, so the remaining end is supplied by the germline J gene. This chain joins TRBV12-3 or TRBV12-4 and TRBJ2-1; 10 bases line up with TRBD2. CDR3 length: 18 residues. With 0 bases clipped from V and 4 bases from J, the junction kept 9 bases outside the gene matches. Incomplete CDR3 DNA: TGTGCCAGCAGTTTAGCGGGCTGGACTAGCGGAGGTTACAATGAG. It specifies CASSLAGWTSGGYNE. The complete CDR3 reads CASSLAGWTSGGYNEQFF.

Many counts were recorded for this clone. The read halts 3 residues ahead of the CDR3 end, with the missing end drawn from the germline J gene. The rearrangement links TRBV2 to TRBJ2-2; D is possibly TRBD2 (5 bases). The CDR3 is 13 amino acids. Trimming took 7 bases from V and 6 from J, leaving 12 bases between them. Germline lookup yields CDR1 SNHLY and CDR2 FYNNEI. This CDR3 is CASTAESSGELFF. The sequenced CDR3 bases are TGTGCCAGCACAGCGGAGAGTTCCGGGGAG.

This clone was recorded many times. The read halts 3 residues ahead of the CDR3 end, with the missing end drawn from the germline J gene. This rearrangement joins TRBV5-1 to TRBJ1-1; possibly TRBD1 for D (6 bases). The germline V and J ends were trimmed by 4 bases and 3 bases, with 13 bases remaining between them. The CDR3 runs 14 residues. The germline gives CDR1 SGHRS, CDR2 YFSETQ. Partial CDR3 DNA: TGCGCCAGCAGCACGCTACAGGGAGACACTGAA. Translating it yields CASSTLQGDTE. The entire CDR3 is CASSTLQGDTEAFF.

This clone was counted at least ten times. The observed sequence ends 3 residues before the CDR3 terminus, with the missing tail filled in from the germline J gene. This chain connects TRBV14 to TRBJ2-1; TRBD1 agrees at 8 bases. This CDR3 is 15 amino acids long. Trimming cost V 3 bases and J 8 bases; bases outside gene matches: 9. Germline V gene lookup returns CDR1 SGHDN and CDR2 FVKESK. The CDR3 bases that were read are TGTGCCAGCAGCCAGGACCGGACAGGGAGAGATGAG. This encodes CASSQDRTGRDE. In full, the CDR3 reads CASSQDRTGRDEQFF.